Below are 9 T cell receptor beta chains sequenced from a single sample in a study of T cell responses to AZD1222 COVID-19 vaccine. Assay: immunoSEQ multiplex PCR; the TCRdb copy retains only in-frame clones and omits some. The repertoire holds about 140,000 clones, with approximately 90% as singletons. The material was peripheral blood, obtained on day 0 of AZD1222 vaccination. These receptor sequences come from an adult in good health.

In this sample, this clone turned up a few times. This sequence joins TRBV11-2 and TRBJ2-1; 10 bases are a match to TRBD1. The germline V gene encodes CDR1 SGHAT and CDR2 FQNNGV. Trimming took 7 bases from V and 5 from J; bases not matched to a gene: 8. CDR3 length: 15 amino acids. The CDR3 DNA reads as TGTGCCAGCAACTCACCGGGACAGGGGAACAATGAGCAGTTCTTC. It yields the protein CASNSPGQGNNEQFF.

This chain uses TRBV2 with TRBJ1-5; D may be TRBD1 (6 bases). V gave up 7 bases and J gave up 2 bases, with 12 bases separating them. Germline assignment: CDR1 SNHLY and CDR2 FYNNEI. This CDR3 contains 14 residues. The CDR3 DNA follows: TGTGCCAGCACAGGGGCCGGGGGCAATCAGCCCCAGCATTTT. It is translated as CASTGAGGNQPQHF.

V and J are TRBV9 and TRBJ1-1; 10 positions agree with TRBD1. V lost 2 bases to trimming and J lost 0 bases; unmatched junction nucleotides: 4. The CDR3 has 16 residues. Germline-derived CDR1 and CDR2 are SGDLS and YYNGEE. The CDR3 nucleotides are TGTGCCAGCAGCGTTGGAGGACAGGGGGTGAACACTGAAGCTTTCTTT. This translates into CASSVGGQGVNTEAFF.

The V gene is TRBV5-1, the J gene TRBJ1-6, with D maybe TRBD1 (6 bases). V dropped 1 base and J dropped 4 bases, with 12 bases sitting between them. Germline V lookup: CDR1 SGHRS, CDR2 YFSETQ. CDR3 length: 16 residues. In DNA form, the CDR3 reads TGCGCCAGCAGCTTGTCGTCGACAGGATATAATTCACCCCTCCACTTT. This encodes CASSLSSTGYNSPLHF.

This clone was observed once. V usage is TRBV28 and J usage is TRBJ2-7; D is undetermined. The CDR3 runs 15 residues. Germline CDR1 and CDR2: MDHEN and SYDVKM. Deletions cut 5 bases from V and 2 bases from J, with 16 bases between. The CDR3 region is CASSRLSSLAYEQYF. In nucleotides, the CDR3 is TGTGCCAGCAGTCGCCTAAGTAGTCTAGCCTACGAGCAGTACTTC.

V usage is TRBV20-1 and J usage is TRBJ2-7; D may be TRBD1 (5 bases). The CDR3 covers 11 residues. Germline V gene sequence: CDR1 DFQATT, CDR2 SNEGSKA (reference sequence). Trimming removed 5 bases at V and 4 bases at J, with 9 bases between. DNA for the CDR3: TGCAGTGCTGCAGGGCCGTACGAGCAGTACTTC. It translates to CSAAGPYEQYF.

This rearrangement joins TRBV7-8 to TRBJ1-2; D remains ambiguous. The CDR3 has 11 amino acids. V was pared by 5 bases and J by 7 bases, with 8 bases between. Germline V gene sequence: CDR1 SGHVS, CDR2 FQNEAQ. CDR3 DNA sequence: TGTGCCAGCAGCCCCGTAGGTGGCTACACCTTC. This gives the protein CASSPVGGYTF.

The V and J genes are TRBV6-2 or TRBV6-3 and TRBJ2-3; TRBD2 matches 9 bases. V dropped 0 bases and J dropped 3; count of bases not matched to a gene: 7. Germline V gene sequence: CDR1 MNHEY, CDR2 SVGEGT. The CDR3 consists of 17 residues. CDR3 sequence: CASSYSTPSGGTDTQYF. As DNA, the CDR3 is TGTGCCAGCAGTTACTCGACCCCCAGCGGGGGGACAGATACGCAGTATTTT.

The chain employs TRBV5-1 and TRBJ2-1; no clear D. The CDR3 is made up of 14 amino acids. Trimming took 0 bases from V and 2 from J, leaving 6 bases between them. The germline V gene encodes CDR1 SGHRS and CDR2 YFSETQ. The CDR3 sequence: CASSLGQTYNEQFF. The CDR3 nucleotides are TGCGCCAGCAGCTTGGGTCAGACCTACAATGAGCAGTTCTTC.